This T cell receptor beta chain was profiled in a study of OX40 agonist ivuxolimab in advanced cancers. Looking at the study overall: Patients were infused with ivuxolimab every 2 weeks at 0.01 to 10 mg/kg. General study findings and limits: Undetermined was the antigen specificity of the expanded peripheral T cells.

Concerning this clone: Its target is unknown.

This CDR3 spans 15 amino acids. From germline, CDR1 is GTSNPN and CDR2 SVGIG (reference sequence). Trimming pared 0 bases from V and 0 bases from J, leaving 9 bases between. The table came from immunoSEQ multiplex PCR; TCRdb's copy has only in-frame clones and leaves some out. Of about 27,000 clones in the sample, about 86% were seen once. The TCR comes from an adult with an advanced solid tumor such as melanoma, head and neck, liver or kidney cancer. The sample in question was CD4+ or CD8+ T cells sorted from blood, obtained in a trial of the OX40 agonist ivuxolimab. The J gene is TRBJ2-1, the V gene TRBV30; no reliable D call. The CDR3 coding sequence is TGTGCCTGGAGTGTAGACCTCGTCTCCTACAATGAGCAGTTCTTC. This codes for CAWSVDLVSYNEQFF.